This section outlines one T cell receptor beta chain sequence together with its context. As yet, its antigen is unknown. Clones were read by immunoSEQ multiplex PCR, and TCRdb kept only the in-frame ones, dropping some. The profile shows about 2 million clones, about 95% of them singletons. The germline V gene encodes CDR1 SGHNT and CDR2 YYREEE (reference sequence). CDR3 length: 14 amino acids. V lost 2 bases and J 0 bases, leaving 9 bases between the germline ends. CD45RO-negative, CCR7-selected cells formed the naive CD8 fraction, which excluded terminally differentiated effector memory CD45RA+ cells. The sample comes from a study of shared clonotypes between healthy human individuals. Points from the study as a whole: A handful of donors had 5% to 6.5% of their naive CD4 clonotypes in common.

The sequence came from a man between 18 and 35 years old in good health. The chain is built from TRBV5-4 and TRBJ2-7; D is unclear. Material: naive CD8+ T cells sorted from blood. Here the CDR3 DNA reads TGTGCCAGCAGCTTTGTCACGTCCTCCTACGAGCAGTACTTC. Protein: CASSFVTSSYEQYF.